The clone carrying this T cell receptor (beta chain) showed up just once. Its antigen is still unknown. The protocol was immunoSEQ multiplex PCR, while the TCRdb copy is restricted to in-frame clones and leaves out a portion. The sample contains 6,000 or so clones, about 80% of which appear only once. This sample is part of a study of PD-1 blockade in classical Hodgkin lymphoma. Turning to the study itself: Nivolumab 3 mg/kg was given intravenously every 2 weeks. Study-level results: Patients newly diagnosed and complete responders had comparable baseline diversity. A significant rise in TCR diversity by C4D1 was seen for CD4+ but not CD8+ cells.

Every patient was affected by relapse after autologous stem cell transplantation, while exposure to brentuximab vedotin was not uniform. The patients, who had relapsed/refractory classical Hodgkin lymphoma, achieved best responses of complete response, partial response or progressive disease. The germline V gene has CDR1 SGHVS and CDR2 FQNEAQ. J gave up 0 bases and V 4 bases, and 7 bases lay outside the gene matches. CDR3 length equals 18 residues. V is TRBV7-8 and J is TRBJ1-5; 12 positions match TRBD1. This TCR derives from a human donor with classical Hodgkin lymphoma. The starting material was peripheral blood mononuclear cells (PBMCs), obtained at baseline. Written as DNA, the CDR3 is TGTGCCAGCAGCTACCGGGACAGGGGGCGGAATAGCAATCAGCCCCAGCATTTT. This encodes CASSYRDRGRNSNQPQHF.